The 13 T cell receptor beta chains reported below all come from one sample, sequenced in a study of T cells in Graves' hyperthyroidism and ophthalmopathy. It was RNA transcripts that yielded the amplified TCR beta CDR3 regions. A first-round RT-PCR of the TCR CDR3 used the HTBI primer set. TCRdb itself ran the multiplex PCR reads through MiXCR, one entry per CDR3 protein. The sample shows 490,000 or so distinct CDR3 sequences, just under 20% of them seen only once. Sequencing was done on a sample of blood. All receptors come from a middle-aged man with Graves' ophthalmopathy.

The chain recombines TRBV6-2 or TRBV6-3 with TRBJ2-1; D gene unclear. The CDR3 is 13 residues long. V lost 8 bases, J lost 2 bases, and 10 bases lay in between. Germline V gene sequence: CDR1 MNHEY, CDR2 SVGEGT. The CDR3 DNA is TGTGCCAGCCACCACCGCCCCTACAATGAGCAGTTCTTC. Its translation: CASHHRPYNEQFF.

In this sample, this clonotype turned up a few times. The chain joins TRBV5-6 to TRBJ2-5, with 9 bases lining up with TRBD1. V was pared by 4 bases and J by 7 bases, with 14 bases of the junction left unmatched. CDR1 is SGHDT, CDR2 YYEEEE, per germline. This CDR3 has 16 amino acids. The CDR3 is CASSVDRGVLGGTQYF. The CDR3 DNA reads as TGTGCCAGCAGCGTAGACAGGGGGGTACTTGGGGGGACCCAGTACTTC. Combining the CDR3 with reference TRBV5-6 and TRBJ2-5 gives the whole variable domain DAGVTQSPTHLIKTRGQQVTLRCSPKSGHDTVSWYQQALGQGPQFIFQYYEEEERQRGNFPDRFSGHQFPNYSSELNVNALLLGDSALYLCASSVDRGVLGGTQYFGPGTRLLVL.

There are a few counts of this clonotype. The CDR3 coding sequence is TGTGCCAGCAGCCAAGATAGGGGGGGAATGGATGAGCAGTTCTTC. This gives the protein CASSQDRGGMDEQFF. The chain recombines TRBV14 with TRBJ2-1; weak D call: TRBD2 (7 bases). The germline gives CDR1 SGHDN, CDR2 FVKESK. Trimming removed 0 bases at V and 8 bases at J, with 14 bases between. The CDR3 is 15 amino acids.

At least ten counts were recorded for this clonotype. The chain has TRBV3-1 and TRBJ2-5; D is undetermined. The length of the CDR3 is 13 residues. CDR1 is LGHDT, CDR2 YNNKEL, per germline (reference sequence). Between the trimmed V and J ends, which lost 1 base and 2 bases, there was a span of 5 bases. This chain's CDR3 is CASSQAGQETQYF. As DNA, the CDR3 is TGTGCCAGCAGCCAAGCTGGGCAAGAGACCCAGTACTTC.

This clonotype was detected only a few times. V usage is TRBV7-9 and J usage is TRBJ2-7; tentatively, D is TRBD1 or TRBD2 (5 bases each). Between the trimmed V and J ends, which lost 3 bases and 5 bases, there was a span of 14 bases. Looked up from germline, CDR1 is SEHNR and CDR2 is FQNEAQ (reference sequence). The CDR3 contains 14 residues. In DNA, the CDR3 is TGTGCCAGCAGCTTTTCTGGGGGTGGCGACGAGCAGTACTTC. It is translated as CASSFSGGGDEQYF.

This clonotype came up a few times. The V and J genes are TRBV18 and TRBJ2-7; D unresolved. The CDR3 spans 16 residues. Trimming removed 3 bases at V and 0 bases at J, with 15 bases between. Germline V gene sequence: CDR1 KGHSH, CDR2 LQKENI. The CDR3 sequence: CASSPPAQLSSYEQYF. The CDR3 region has the DNA TGTGCCAGCTCACCCCCAGCACAGTTGAGCTCCTACGAGCAGTACTTC.

This clonotype was seen a handful of times. The chain is built from TRBV19 and TRBJ2-4, with 9 bases matching TRBD1. The CDR3 length is 15 residues. The germline CDR1 and CDR2 sequences are LNHDA and SQIVND (reference sequence). The J segment lost 7 bases and the V segment lost 5 bases, leaving 9 bases of the junction unmatched. This chain's CDR3 is CASSLGTGHPNIQYF. As DNA, the CDR3 is TGTGCCAGTAGTCTCGGGACAGGGCATCCCAACATTCAGTACTTC.

The CDR3 is CASVLDRFGTGELFF. For the CDR3, the DNA is TGTGCCAGCGTACTAGACAGGTTTGGCACCGGGGAGCTGTTTTTT. The J gene is TRBJ2-2, the V gene TRBV6-1, with D possibly being TRBD1 (6 bases). Per germline, CDR1 MNHNS and CDR2 SASEGT. The CDR3 runs to 15 residues. V shed 8 bases and J shed 4 bases, with 17 bases lying between them.

V gene TRBV6-1 combines with J gene TRBJ1-1; no clear D gene. Deletions cut 6 bases from V and 6 bases from J, with 11 bases between. The V gene's germline CDR1 is MNHNS and CDR2 SASEGT. The CDR3 loop spans 12 amino acids. This CDR3 reads CASSPTPSEAFF. In DNA, the CDR3 is TGTGCCAGCAGCCCTACCCCATCTGAAGCTTTCTTT.

The table lists this clonotype with many counts. The rearrangement uses TRBV7-9 and TRBJ2-7; D unresolved. V lost 5 bases and J lost 7, with 9 bases in between. This CDR3 has 11 amino acids. The germline V gene encodes CDR1 SEHNR and CDR2 FQNEAQ (reference sequence). The CDR3 reads CASSETQEQYF. CDR3 nucleotides: TGTGCCAGCAGCGAAACCCAGGAGCAGTACTTC.

Only one count was recorded for this clonotype. The chain links TRBV20-1 to TRBJ1-2; the D is unclear. Per germline, CDR1 DFQATT and CDR2 SNEGSKA (reference sequence). The CDR3 covers 13 residues. V lost 5 bases and J 6 bases, leaving 16 bases between the germline ends. CDR3 in DNA: TGCAGTGCTTCTGACGCGGGAGGGAATGGCTACACCTTC. The encoded protein is CSASDAGGNGYTF.

The genes are TRBV20-1 and TRBJ1-5; no definite D call. The V and J ends lost 1 base and 5 bases respectively, with 15 bases between them. CDR1 and CDR2 from the germline V gene are DFQATT and SNEGSKA (reference sequence). The CDR3 runs to 15 residues. The CDR3 loop reads CSARVPGLKDQPQHF. The CDR3, as DNA: TGCAGTGCTAGAGTCCCCGGTCTTAAGGATCAGCCCCAGCATTTT.

This clonotype has only a few counts. The rearrangement joins TRBV6-1 to TRBJ2-1; 10 positions match TRBD2. Germline assignment: CDR1 MNHNS and CDR2 SASEGT. Unmatched junction bases numbered 10, after V lost 5 bases and J lost 6 bases. The CDR3 covers 16 residues. As DNA, the CDR3 is TGTGCCAGCAGTTCTCCCCGGGCTAGCGGGGGCAATGAGCAGTTCTTC. This translates into CASSSPRASGGNEQFF.